Below are 30 T cell receptor beta chains sequenced from a single sample in a study of human T cells and chemical hapten exposure. TCRdb ran MiXCR on the RACE reads and lists one entry per CDR3 protein. The table has approximately 400,000 distinct CDR3 sequences, more than 4.5% seen once. Time point reported: pre-sensitization, week 0. Sample treatment: therapeutic diphenylcyclopropenone sensitization with weekly scalp DPC. The input for sequencing was whole blood, taken in connection with sensitization to the hapten diphenylcyclopropenone (DPC). These receptors originate from a woman aged 50 to 60 with alopecia areata. Some clones in this sample may be carry-over from other donors' samples.

The V gene is TRBV7-9, the J gene TRBJ1-1, with TRBD1 matching over 8 bases. Germline lookup yields CDR1 SEHNR and CDR2 FQNEAQ (reference sequence). With V trimmed by 6 bases and J by 1 base, 1 base remained unmatched. This CDR3 is 13 amino acids long. CDR3 DNA: TGTGCCAGCAGACAGGGGGAGAACACTGAAGCTTTCTTT. Protein product: CASRQGENTEAFF.

V and J are TRBV20-1 and TRBJ2-1, with D uncertain. This CDR3 has 14 amino acids. Germline V gives CDR1 DFQATT, CDR2 SNEGSKA (reference sequence). Trimming took 8 bases from V and 0 from J, leaving 14 bases between them. CDR3 sequence: CSLLTRNSYNEQFF. DNA for the CDR3: TGCAGTCTTCTGACCCGCAACTCCTACAATGAGCAGTTCTTC.

V is TRBV12-3 or TRBV12-4 and J is TRBJ2-7, with 9 nucleotides matching TRBD2. The CDR3 has 20 residues. J was trimmed by 5 bases and V by 5 bases; bases with no gene match: 25. DNA of the CDR3: TGTGCCAGCAGTAAATCGGGACAGTTTCATGTGGCGGGAGGGCCCCACGAGCAGTACTTC. Encoded protein: CASSKSGQFHVAGGPHEQYF.

This clonotype has at least ten counts. The V call is TRBV7-9, the J call TRBJ2-5; 7 nucleotides agree with TRBD1. Germline CDR1 and CDR2: SEHNR and FQNEAQ (reference sequence). There are 14 residues in the CDR3. After removal of 4 bases from V and 4 bases from J, the junction contained 6 bases not matched to a gene. CDR3 coding DNA: TGTGCCAGCAGCTCGACAGGGCTAGGAGAGACCCAGTACTTC. This sequence encodes CASSSTGLGETQYF.

The chain has TRBV7-9 and TRBJ2-1, with TRBD2 matching 13 bases. V was clipped by 5 bases and J by 9 bases; unmatched bases: 13. The CDR3 covers 17 residues. Germline assignment: CDR1 SEHNR and CDR2 FQNEAQ (reference sequence). The CDR3 DNA reads TGTGCCAGCAGCCCCCTGAGTGGGACTAGCGGGATAATTGAGCAGTTCTTC. Residues: CASSPLSGTSGIIEQFF.

This clonotype was found a few times. This rearrangement joins TRBV10-3 to TRBJ1-1, with 8 nucleotides matching TRBD1. Per germline, CDR1 ENHRY and CDR2 SYGVKD. Losses at the gene ends were 6 bases for V and 2 bases for J; bases not matched to a gene: 5. The CDR3 consists of 14 residues. DNA of the CDR3: TGTGCCATCAGCCCGGACAGGGATAACACTGAAGCTTTCTTT. Amino acid sequence: CAISPDRDNTEAFF.

The count of this clonotype is one. A much bigger clone sits one base away, suggesting this may be a read error. The CDR3 is CASFDPAGGRQFF. As DNA, the CDR3 is TGTGCCAGCTTCGACCCAGCGGGAGGTCGGCAGTTCTTC. J is TRBJ2-1 and V is TRBV28; 9 bases are a match to TRBD2. V lost 8 bases and J lost 12; bases outside the gene matches: 11. This CDR3 has 13 residues. The germline gives CDR1 MDHEN, CDR2 SYDVKM.

The V call is TRBV4-3, the J call TRBJ2-6; D remains unclear. V was clipped by 2 bases and J by 0 bases, with 11 bases between them. This CDR3 comprises 17 residues. Germline V gene sequence: CDR1 LGHNA, CDR2 YSLEER. The CDR3 reads CASSQSTLSSGANVLTF. The CDR3, as DNA: TGCGCCAGCAGCCAAAGTACCCTGAGCTCTGGGGCCAACGTCCTGACTTTC.

This clonotype was seen many times. This chain links TRBV5-6 with TRBJ2-7; D is undetermined. The germline V gene has CDR1 SGHDT and CDR2 YYEEEE. Deletions cut 3 bases from V and 2 bases from J, with 9 bases between. The CDR3 spans 13 residues. CDR3 sequence (DNA): TGTGCCAGCAGCTACACCACGACCTACGAGCAGTACTTC. Its translation is CASSYTTTYEQYF.

This clonotype was counted many times. This chain uses TRBV7-9 with TRBJ2-1; TRBD1 matches at 7 bases. CDR3 length: 15 residues. The V gene end was trimmed by 6 bases and the J gene end by 1 base; junction bases not matched to a gene: 6. The V gene's germline CDR1 is SEHNR and CDR2 FQNEAQ (reference sequence). The CDR3 reads CASRTTGESYNEQFF. For the CDR3, the DNA is TGTGCCAGCAGAACAACAGGGGAGTCCTACAATGAGCAGTTCTTC.

This clonotype was recorded at least ten times. The V gene is TRBV29-1, the J gene TRBJ1-5; possible D gene TRBD1, 5 bases. Germline V gene data show CDR1 as SQVTM and CDR2 as ANQGSEA. V lost 7 bases and J lost 3, with 13 bases in between. The CDR3 runs to 13 residues. The CDR3 protein is CSAGTGSNQPQHF. The CDR3 DNA reads as TGCAGCGCGGGAACAGGCTCCAATCAGCCCCAGCATTTT.

Many counts were recorded for this clonotype. CDR3 amino acids: CASSLSGPLYEQYF. The CDR3 DNA sequence: TGTGCCAGCAGTTTATCGGGTCCCCTTTACGAGCAGTACTTC. This chain links TRBV27 with TRBJ2-7; D is ambiguous. Germline V gene lookup returns CDR1 MNHEY and CDR2 SMNVEV (reference sequence). The length of the CDR3 is 14 residues. V was trimmed by 0 bases and J by 4 bases, leaving 10 bases between them.

This clonotype was picked up a small number of times. V is TRBV12-3 or TRBV12-4 and J is TRBJ2-5; the D gene is possibly TRBD2 (5 bases). This CDR3 is 14 amino acids long. V was pared by 8 bases and J by 0 bases, with 13 bases between. The CDR3 sequence: CASPERENQETQYF. CDR3 sequence (DNA): TGTGCCAGCCCCGAAAGGGAGAACCAAGAGACCCAGTACTTC.

This clonotype showed up many times. V is TRBV29-1 and J is TRBJ2-7, with D hard to call. From germline, CDR1 is SQVTM and CDR2 ANQGSEA. The V gene lost 1 base and the J gene lost 3 bases, with 7 bases spanning the gap. This CDR3 is built from 12 residues. The CDR3 reads CSVEAGYYEQYF. CDR3 sequence (DNA): TGCAGCGTTGAAGCGGGTTACTACGAGCAGTACTTC.

This clonotype was seen at least ten times. The CDR3 nucleotides read TGTGCCAGCAGCTTAGCGCAACGGACAGGGTACGACCCGTACGAGCAGTACTTC. Translated, it gives CASSLAQRTGYDPYEQYF. The chain combines TRBV7-9 with TRBJ2-7, with 8 bases that match TRBD1. J was trimmed by 4 bases and V by 0 bases; bases with no gene match: 14. The germline V gene encodes CDR1 SEHNR and CDR2 FQNEAQ (reference sequence). The CDR3 consists of 18 residues. The full variable domain, with the rest looked up from reference TRBV7-9 and TRBJ2-7, is DTGVSQNPRHKITKRGQNVTFRCDPISEHNRLYWYRQTLGQGPEFLTYFQNEAQLEKSRLLSDRFSAERPKGSFSTLEIQRTEQGDSAMYLCASSLAQRTGYDPYEQYFGPGTRLTVT.

This clonotype was observed at least ten times. The chain employs TRBV12-3 or TRBV12-4 and TRBJ2-3; D not certain. Trimming removed 1 base from V and 0 bases from J, with 11 bases in between. The CDR3 extends over 16 amino acids. The CDR3 DNA is TGTGCCAGCAGTTTAGGTGGTACCTACAGCACAGATACGCAGTATTTT. As protein: CASSLGGTYSTDTQYF.

The chain employs TRBV10-2 and TRBJ2-3; 8 positions match TRBD2. This CDR3 is 16 amino acids long. V lost 0 bases, J lost 0 bases, and 2 bases stayed unmatched. Germline CDR1 is WSHSY and CDR2 is SAAADI. The CDR3, as DNA: TGCGCCAGCAGTGAGTCGGTAGCGGGAAGCACAGATACGCAGTATTTT. This codes for CASSESVAGSTDTQYF.

This clonotype was seen more than once but under ten times. J is TRBJ2-1 and V is TRBV2, with 8 bases identical to TRBD1. The germline gives CDR1 SNHLY, CDR2 FYNNEI. This CDR3 is 14 amino acids long. V lost 6 bases and J lost 7; bases outside the gene matches: 8. The CDR3 sequence: CASSLRTGINEQFF. CDR3 sequence (DNA): TGTGCCAGCAGCCTCCGGACAGGGATAAATGAGCAGTTCTTC.

This clonotype was found many times. The genes are TRBV4-3 and TRBJ2-1; perhaps D is TRBD1 or TRBD2 (6 bases each). V was cut by 5 bases and J by 0 bases, with 11 bases left in between. In germline, CDR1 is LGHNA, CDR2 YSLEER. CDR3 length: 15 residues. As DNA, the CDR3 is TGCGCCAGCAGCATAGGGGGGAGCTCCTACAATGAGCAGTTCTTC. This translates into CASSIGGSSYNEQFF.

This clonotype was picked up a small number of times. This chain connects TRBV14 to TRBJ2-3; D gene uncertain. The germline gives CDR1 SGHDN, CDR2 FVKESK. The ends were cut back, 1 base at V and 0 bases at J, with 8 bases in the middle. This CDR3 is built from 15 residues. CDR3 loop: CASSQVAISTDTQYF. Written as DNA, the CDR3 is TGTGCCAGCAGCCAAGTGGCTATTAGCACAGATACGCAGTATTTT. Together with reference TRBV14 and TRBJ2-3, the CDR3 gives the full variable domain: EAGVTQFPSHSVIEKGQTVTLRCDPISGHDNLYWYRRVMGKEIKFLLHFVKESKQDESGMPNNRFLAERTGGTYSTLKVQPAELEDSGVYFCASSQVAISTDTQYFGPGTRLTVL.

This clonotype was picked up a small number of times. Germline is not matched at one junction end, which may reflect a read error. The rearrangement links TRBV11-2 to TRBJ1-5; D may be TRBD1 (6 bases). The CDR3 runs 14 residues. The V gene's germline CDR1 is SGHAT and CDR2 FQNNGV. Here the CDR3 reads CASSLAAGDQPQHF. The CDR3 nucleotides read TGTGCCAGCAGTTTAGCCGCAGGGGATCAGCCCCAGCATTTT.

This clonotype was found a few times. The V call is TRBV19, the J call TRBJ1-2, with a tentative D call TRBD1 (5 bases). Trimming took off 4 bases at V and 4 bases at J, with 16 bases between the two ends. Per germline, CDR1 LNHDA and CDR2 SQIVND (reference sequence). The CDR3 consists of 15 residues. For the CDR3, the DNA is TGTGCCAGTAGTAGCACCTGGGACGGGGTCTATGGCTACACCTTC. This gives the protein CASSSTWDGVYGYTF.

In this sample, this clonotype turned up many times. The gene calls are TRBV20-1 and TRBJ2-3; 10 nucleotides align to TRBD2. With V trimmed by 2 bases and J by 8 bases, 7 bases remained unmatched. The CDR3 spans 14 residues. Germline V gene data show CDR1 as DFQATT and CDR2 as SNEGSKA (reference sequence). The CDR3: CSARSSGGPGTQYF. The CDR3, as DNA: TGCAGTGCTAGATCTAGCGGGGGCCCCGGTACGCAGTATTTT.

This clonotype was seen only a few times. The V call is TRBV3-1, the J call TRBJ2-3; possible D gene TRBD1, 6 bases. V gave up 5 bases and J gave up 5 bases, with 17 bases separating them. Looked up from germline, CDR1 is LGHDT and CDR2 is YNNKEL (reference sequence). The CDR3 loop spans 15 amino acids. CDR3 nucleotide sequence: TGTGCCAGCAGCTTCCTGGAGCTAGGGGGAGATACGCAGTATTTT. Protein product: CASSFLELGGDTQYF.

This clonotype was recorded many times. The V and J genes are TRBV5-1 and TRBJ2-7; possibly TRBD2 for D (6 bases). The CDR3 runs to 15 residues. Germline V lookup: CDR1 SGHRS, CDR2 YFSETQ. With 4 bases removed from V and 1 base from J, the gap between germline ends came to 15 bases. The CDR3 nucleotides read TGCGCCAGCAGCCCCACGGAGGGTCTATCCTACGAGCAGTACTTC. Amino acids: CASSPTEGLSYEQYF. The entire variable domain, with the rest obtained from reference TRBV5-1 and TRBJ2-7, is as follows: KAGVTQTPRYLIKTRGQQVTLSCSPISGHRSVSWYQQTPGQGLQFLFEYFSETQRNKGNFPGRFSGRQFSNSRSEMNVSTLELGDSALYLCASSPTEGLSYEQYFGPGTRLTVT.

This sequence joins TRBV5-1 and TRBJ1-2, with D possibly matching TRBD1 (6 bases). With 0 bases removed from V and 2 bases from J, the gap between germline ends came to 11 bases. This CDR3 is 15 amino acids long. Germline V gene data show CDR1 as SGHRS and CDR2 as YFSETQ. DNA for the CDR3: TGCGCCAGCAGCTTGGATACAGGGACCAACTATGGCTACACCTTC. It yields the protein CASSLDTGTNYGYTF.

This clonotype has more than one count but fewer than ten. The chain is built from TRBV6-2 or TRBV6-3 and TRBJ2-1, with 11 bases aligning to TRBD1. The CDR3 sequence is 14 residues long. The J segment lost 7 bases and the V segment lost 4 bases, leaving 3 bases of the junction unmatched. Germline V gene data show CDR1 as MNHEY and CDR2 as SVGEGT. CDR3 DNA sequence: TGTGCCAGCAGTTGGACAGGGGGCTGGAATGAGCAGTTCTTC. Its protein is CASSWTGGWNEQFF.

This clonotype was seen repeatedly, ten times or more. This chain connects TRBV12-3 or TRBV12-4 to TRBJ2-2, with 9 bases matching TRBD2. After removal of 5 bases from V and 0 bases from J, the junction contained 1 base not matched to a gene. The CDR3 runs to 15 residues. The CDR3 DNA reads as TGTGCCAGCAGTCGCGGGGGGGCGAACACCGGGGAGCTGTTTTTT. This codes for CASSRGGANTGELFF.

This clonotype was counted at least ten times. The rearrangement links TRBV6-2 or TRBV6-3 to TRBJ1-1, with TRBD1 identical over 11 bases. Germline V gives CDR1 MNHEY, CDR2 SVGEGT. Trimming took 6 bases from V and 4 from J; bases not matched to a gene: 4. This CDR3 spans 14 amino acids. The DNA of the CDR3 is TGTGCCAGCAGCTGGACAGGGGGCGGCACTGAAGCTTTCTTT. Translating gives CASSWTGGGTEAFF.

This clonotype came up many times. V and J are TRBV7-2 and TRBJ2-1, with TRBD2 matching 10 bases. The CDR3 runs 16 residues. The germline V gene has CDR1 SGHTA and CDR2 FQGNSA. Trimming removed 3 bases from V and 4 bases from J; junction bases left unmatched: 6. CDR3 nucleotides: TGTGCCAGCAGCTTCACCAAGCGGGAGGGTTACAATGAGCAGTTCTTC. It translates to CASSFTKREGYNEQFF.